This TCR beta chain was profiled in a study of CD8 T cells in ankylosing spondylitis. Study-wide points: Those disease-linked clones were CD8+; they were also relatively rare in peripheral blood. The study looked at matched synovial fluid samples from ankylosing spondylitis patients. Disease-linked clones were reported to be significantly enriched there. Apparently characteristic of ankylosing spondylitis blood was a TCR beta motif (about 8 highly homologous variants).

One entry per CDR3 protein, called by TCRdb with MiXCR from the 5' RACE reads. The sample lists more than 300,000 distinct CDR3 sequences; 7% to 9% were seen once. This clonotype was observed many times. Its antigen is still unknown. V lost 5 bases and J lost 2, with 16 bases in between. The CDR3 loop spans 16 amino acids. This clonotype was sampled from a male donor with ankylosing spondylitis. The sequencing sample was made of blood, either unsorted or a sorted T cell fraction (not recorded which). The chain employs TRBV12-3 or TRBV12-4 and TRBJ2-1, with a weak D call TRBD2 (6 bases). The CDR3 region is CASSGGARVPYNEQFF. In DNA form, the CDR3 reads TGTGCCAGCAGTGGAGGGGCGAGGGTGCCCTACAATGAGCAGTTCTTC.